The present TCR beta chain was sequenced within a study of regulatory T cells in long-lasting Graves disease. V was shortened by 3 bases and J by 5 bases, with 13 bases between the two germline ends. The CDR3 extends over 14 amino acids. Germline V gives CDR1 SGHDN, CDR2 FVKESK. Arm-PCR of CDR3 regions and iRepertoire HTBI primers were the basis on which TCR beta libraries were built. Each CDR3 protein is one row after TCRdb ran MiXCR on the multiplex PCR reads. The sample holds 350,000 to 450,000 distinct CDR3 sequences, approximately 15% seen once. Specified time point: newly diagnosed GD, antithyroid drugs for less than 3 months. PBMC RNA was the source of the TCR library. These data were likewise used in another study, on T cells in Graves' hyperthyroidism and ophthalmopathy. This second study notes: Most clonotypes expanded in thyroid above 0.001 were likewise present in blood.

The receptor's source is a woman in her 30s with Graves disease. The gene calls are TRBV14 and TRBJ1-2; D remains unclear. The sequencing used peripheral blood mononuclear cells (PBMCs), collected at new diagnosis, from a patient treated with antithyroid drugs. The CDR3 region is CASSQTGVRYGYTF. The DNA of the CDR3 is TGTGCCAGCAGCCAGACCGGGGTCCGGTATGGCTACACCTTC.